The 21 T cell receptor beta chains given below trace back to one sample, sequenced in a study of identical twins. TCRdb analysed the 5' RACE reads with MiXCR anew, one entry per CDR3 protein. This table holds 1.5 million to 2 million distinct CDR3 sequences, around a third found once. Sample: cord blood. The receptors originated from a newborn girl in good health.

The chain has TRBV12-3 or TRBV12-4 and TRBJ1-6; tentatively, D is TRBD1 (5 bases). Deletions cut 2 bases from V and 7 bases from J, with 15 bases between. CDR3 length equals 16 residues. Here the CDR3 DNA reads TGTGCCAGCAGTTTAAGCCAGGGAGGATGGAATTCACCCCTCCACTTT. Translation gives CASSLSQGGWNSPLHF.

This clonotype was counted a few times. The chain employs TRBV25-1 and TRBJ2-7, with D possibly being TRBD1 or TRBD2 (5 bases each). V was pared by 1 base and J by 2 bases, with 18 bases between. Germline V gene lookup returns CDR1 MGHDK and CDR2 SYGVNS. This CDR3 spans 17 amino acids. The CDR3 spells CASSESPGRGAAYEQYF. The CDR3 DNA follows: TGTGCCAGCAGTGAATCCCCGGGGCGAGGGGCAGCCTACGAGCAGTACTTC.

V gene TRBV27 combines with J gene TRBJ2-3, with D tentatively TRBD2 (5 bases). The germline V and J ends were trimmed by 5 bases and 2 bases, with 8 bases remaining between them. CDR1 and CDR2 from the germline V gene are MNHEY and SMNVEV (reference sequence). This CDR3 is 13 amino acids long. The CDR3 nucleotides read TGTGCCAGCAGTGCGGGTAACACAGATACGCAGTATTTT. This gives the protein CASSAGNTDTQYF.

The chain combines TRBV18 with TRBJ1-5; D is uncertain. This CDR3 region has 13 residues. Germline V gene data show CDR1 as KGHSH and CDR2 as LQKENI. V was pared by 3 bases and J by 9 bases, with 12 bases between. The CDR3 nucleotides read TGTGCCAGCTCACCCCGCGGGGAGGGGCCCCAGCATTTT. Encoded protein: CASSPRGEGPQHF.

The chain links TRBV6-2 or TRBV6-3 to TRBJ1-6, with a possible D match to TRBD1 (6 bases). V was cut by 6 bases and J by 11 bases, with 20 bases left in between. Germline assignment: CDR1 MNHEY and CDR2 SVGEGT. The CDR3 extends over 15 amino acids. In DNA, the CDR3 is TGTGCCAGCAGACAACTCGCCTCCGGGGGGCCACCCCTCCACTTT. This translates into CASRQLASGGPPLHF.

This clonotype was detected a few times. This chain joins TRBV28 and TRBJ2-5; perhaps TRBD1 as D (6 bases). CDR1 and CDR2 from the germline V gene are MDHEN and SYDVKM. V gave up 4 bases and J gave up 11 bases, with 17 bases separating them. The CDR3 is made up of 13 amino acids. CDR3 amino acids: CASSWGPSRGQYF. The CDR3 DNA follows: TGTGCCAGCAGTTGGGGACCTAGTAGGGGGCAGTACTTC.

The rearrangement links TRBV10-3 to TRBJ2-1; 7 bases line up with TRBD1. Looked up from germline, CDR1 is ENHRY and CDR2 is SYGVKD. J lost 13 bases, V lost 11 bases, and 17 bases had no gene match. The length of the CDR3 is 13 residues. The CDR3 DNA is TGTGCCCCCGTACTAGGGGGCCAAGAGACCCAGTTCTTC. Protein sequence: CAPVLGGQETQFF.

This clonotype was observed a handful of times. This chain joins TRBV6-1 and TRBJ2-7, with a tentative D call TRBD1 (5 bases). The germline V and J ends were trimmed by 0 bases and 0 bases, with 9 bases remaining between them. Germline V gene data show CDR1 as MNHNS and CDR2 as SASEGT. This CDR3 region has 15 residues. For the CDR3, the DNA is TGTGCCAGCAGTGAAGCAGGGGCTAGCTCCTACGAGCAGTACTTC. Residues: CASSEAGASSYEQYF.

This clonotype has only one observation. The CDR3 sequence: CASSVGSIAATSPPYEQYF. The CDR3 DNA follows: TGTGCCAGCAGCGTAGGATCGATCGCGGCGACTAGCCCGCCCTACGAGCAGTACTTC. The chain joins TRBV9 to TRBJ2-7, with TRBD2 matching over 7 bases. From germline, CDR1 is SGDLS and CDR2 YYNGEE. The CDR3 spans 19 residues. The V segment lost 0 bases and the J segment 2 bases; nucleotides outside the gene matches: 17.

This rearrangement joins TRBV19 to TRBJ1-4; maybe TRBD1 (5 bases). The CDR3 totals 15 residues. The V end lost 8 bases, the J end lost 0 bases, and 13 bases lay between the germline ends. From germline, CDR1 is LNHDA and CDR2 SQIVND (reference sequence). The CDR3 region is CASRRDRSTNEKLFF. The CDR3 bases are TGTGCCAGTCGCCGGGACCGATCAACTAATGAAAAACTGTTTTTT.

This clonotype was picked up a small number of times. This chain connects TRBV29-1 to TRBJ2-5, with TRBD2 matching over 10 bases. Germline V gene lookup returns CDR1 SQVTM and CDR2 ANQGSEA. After removal of 5 bases from V and 11 bases from J, the junction contained 14 bases not matched to a gene. CDR3 length: 14 amino acids. The CDR3 coding sequence is TGCAGCGTTCAAGCGGGAGGGTACTACAATGAGCAGTACTTC. Its translation is CSVQAGGYYNEQYF.

This clonotype was seen many times. The genes are TRBV5-1 and TRBJ1-4; D is uncertain. The CDR3 loop spans 14 amino acids. CDR1 SGHRS and CDR2 YFSETQ come from the germline V gene. The V and J ends lost 0 bases and 0 bases respectively, with 3 bases between them. For the CDR3, the DNA is TGCGCCAGCAGCTTGGGGGCAACTAATGAAAAACTGTTTTTT. This encodes CASSLGATNEKLFF.

This clonotype has only a few counts. This chain joins TRBV20-1 and TRBJ2-1, with 13 nucleotides matching TRBD2. The CDR3 covers 14 residues. Per germline, CDR1 DFQATT and CDR2 SNEGSKA (reference sequence). V shed 6 bases, J shed 5 bases, and the junction held 4 bases outside the gene matches. The CDR3 DNA reads TGCAGTGCCGAGACTAGCGGGGGGAACAATGAGCAGTTCTTC. Translation: CSAETSGGNNEQFF.

This clonotype was detected a few times. The J gene is TRBJ1-2, the V gene TRBV28; D unclear. CDR3 length equals 13 residues. CDR1 is MDHEN and CDR2 is SYDVKM in the germline V gene. V was clipped by 6 bases and J by 2 bases, with 10 bases between them. The CDR3 nucleotides are TGTGCCAGCAGGCCGCGCTCCAACTATGGCTACACCTTC. It encodes CASRPRSNYGYTF.

The rearrangement uses TRBV7-9 and TRBJ2-7; 7 bases match TRBD2. CDR1 SEHNR and CDR2 FQNEAQ come from the germline V gene (reference sequence). The ends lost 3 bases at V and 1 base at J; junction bases unmatched: 9. CDR3 length: 16 amino acids. In DNA form, the CDR3 reads TGTGCCAGCAGCTTTGTAATGGCTAGCGGATCCTACGAGCAGTACTTC. The encoded protein is CASSFVMASGSYEQYF.

The CDR3 is CASSQLSWQRGEQYF. CDR3 DNA: TGTGCCAGCAGCCAATTATCCTGGCAGCGGGGGGAGCAGTACTTC. The gene calls are TRBV3-1 and TRBJ2-7; 8 bases align to TRBD2. The J segment lost 7 bases and the V segment lost 2 bases, leaving 10 bases of the junction unmatched. The CDR3 covers 15 residues. Germline values: CDR1 LGHDT, CDR2 YNNKEL (reference sequence).

The table lists this clonotype with a few counts. The chain couples TRBV20-1 to TRBJ2-7; D may correspond to TRBD1 or TRBD2 (6 bases each). Germline-derived CDR1 and CDR2 are DFQATT and SNEGSKA (reference sequence). V shed 6 bases and J shed 5 bases, with 14 bases lying between them. The CDR3 is 12 residues long. The CDR3 loop is CSAEGGRNEQYF. The CDR3 nucleotides read TGCAGTGCAGAGGGGGGAAGGAACGAGCAGTACTTC.

This clonotype was seen only a few times. The chain joins TRBV28 to TRBJ2-1, with D perhaps matching TRBD2 (6 bases). Germline V lookup: CDR1 MDHEN, CDR2 SYDVKM. The CDR3 has 13 residues. Trimming removed 4 bases from V and 9 bases from J, with 13 bases in between. The CDR3 DNA reads as TGTGCCAGCAGTTACGGGACTTTCAGTGAGCAGTTCTTC. It translates to CASSYGTFSEQFF.

The CDR3 region has the DNA TGTGCCAGCAGCCAAAGAAGACCCGGCAACACTGAAGCTTTCTTT. Its translation is CASSQRRPGNTEAFF. V is TRBV7-9 and J is TRBJ1-1; D is undetermined. The CDR3 loop spans 15 amino acids. Between the trimmed V and J ends, which lost 5 bases and 2 bases, there was a span of 15 bases. Germline V lookup: CDR1 SEHNR, CDR2 FQNEAQ (reference sequence).

The J gene is TRBJ2-1, the V gene TRBV4-2, with 13 positions matching TRBD2. CDR3 length: 15 amino acids. Trimming removed 0 bases from V and 13 bases from J; junction bases left unmatched: 6. Germline V gene lookup returns CDR1 LGHNA and CDR2 YNFKEQ. This CDR3 reads CASSQEGTSGNIQFF. The CDR3 coding sequence is TGTGCCAGCAGCCAAGAAGGGACTAGCGGGAATATCCAGTTCTTC.

This clonotype has more than one count but fewer than ten. This chain links TRBV5-1 with TRBJ2-5; 8 nucleotides agree with TRBD2. CDR1 is SGHRS, CDR2 YFSETQ, per germline. The ends lost 0 bases at V and 5 bases at J; junction bases unmatched: 21. The CDR3 consists of 20 residues. The CDR3 sequence is CASSLVSLRLAGSPGETQYF. The CDR3 region has the DNA TGCGCCAGCAGCTTGGTATCACTGCGGCTAGCGGGCTCCCCAGGGGAGACCCAGTACTTC. The entire variable domain, with the rest obtained from reference TRBV5-1 and TRBJ2-5, is as follows: KAGVTQTPRYLIKTRGQQVTLSCSPISGHRSVSWYQQTPGQGLQFLFEYFSETQRNKGNFPGRFSGRQFSNSRSEMNVSTLELGDSALYLCASSLVSLRLAGSPGETQYFGPGTRLLVL.